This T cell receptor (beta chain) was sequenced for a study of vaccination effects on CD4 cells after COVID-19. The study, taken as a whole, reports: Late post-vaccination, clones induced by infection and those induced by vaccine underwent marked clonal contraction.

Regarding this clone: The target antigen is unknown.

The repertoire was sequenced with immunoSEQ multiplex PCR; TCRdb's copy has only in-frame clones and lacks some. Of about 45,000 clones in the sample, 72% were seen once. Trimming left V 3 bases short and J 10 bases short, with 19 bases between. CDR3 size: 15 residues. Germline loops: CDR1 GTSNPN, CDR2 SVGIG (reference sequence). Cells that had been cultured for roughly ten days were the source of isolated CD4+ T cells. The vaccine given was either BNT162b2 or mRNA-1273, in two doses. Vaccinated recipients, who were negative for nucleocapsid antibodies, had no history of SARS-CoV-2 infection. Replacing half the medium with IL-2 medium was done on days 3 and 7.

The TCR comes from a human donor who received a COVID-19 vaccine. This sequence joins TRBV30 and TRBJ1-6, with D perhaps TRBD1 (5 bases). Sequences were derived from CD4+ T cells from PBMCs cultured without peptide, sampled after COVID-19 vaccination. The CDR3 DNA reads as TGTGCCTGGAGCCGGTCTTGGGGGGTTGGATCACCCCTCCACTTT. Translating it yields CAWSRSWGVGSPLHF.